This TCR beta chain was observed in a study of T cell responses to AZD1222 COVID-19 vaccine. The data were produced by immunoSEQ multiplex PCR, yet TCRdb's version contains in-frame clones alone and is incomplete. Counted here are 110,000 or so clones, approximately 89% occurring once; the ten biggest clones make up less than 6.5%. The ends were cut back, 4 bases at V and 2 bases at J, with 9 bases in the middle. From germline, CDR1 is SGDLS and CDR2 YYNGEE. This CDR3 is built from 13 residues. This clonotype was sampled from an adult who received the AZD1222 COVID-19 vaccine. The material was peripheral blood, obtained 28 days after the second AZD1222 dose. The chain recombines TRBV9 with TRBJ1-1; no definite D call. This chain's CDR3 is CASSSISNTEAFF. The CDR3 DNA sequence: TGTGCCAGCAGCTCCATAAGTAACACTGAAGCTTTCTTT.